These T cell receptor beta chains were read from a single sample in a study of T cell repertoires in cytomegalovirus infection. TCRdb fed the reads into MiXCR, producing one record per CDR3 protein. The sample holds about 310,000 distinct CDR3 sequences, roughly 16% seen once. The specimen sequenced was PBMCs. The receptors shown here come from a human donor in good health (CMV status not recorded). Some clones in this sample may be carry-over from other donors' samples. CDR3s leave out the opening cysteine and the closing phenylalanine or tryptophan.

v_gene,CDR3aa
TRBV6-1,ASSQGQPPDTQY
TRBV5-6,ASSRLLVAADTQY
TRBV7-2,ASSLVWGLAGGLAKNIQY
TRBV7-2,ASSLPASGGSTDTQY
TRBV6-5,ASSELGTATDTQY
TRBV11-1,ASSPWGGAGGSTDTQY
TRBV5-4,ASSPRDRGDNEQY
TRBV6-2/TRBV6-3,ASSYGLAGGIPQETQY
TRBV19,ASSLEVLQPQH
TRBV12-5,ASGTQTWYQETQY
TRBV6-5,ASSYGTGTQPQH
TRBV24-1,ATSDSTRGLGNTGELF
TRBV5-1,ASSLVWDPTLDTQY
TRBV7-2,ASSLVSGGGAFEQF
TRBV12-3/TRBV12-4,ASSSGTSGNNEQF
TRBV6-2/TRBV6-3,ASSYFGGTQETQY
TRBV20-1,SAGGGGQVSYEQY
TRBV12-3/TRBV12-4,ASTPRLNVGNTIY
TRBV7-8,ASSLGQGLNYGYT
TRBV7-9,ASTGIGQSANTGELF
TRBV7-2,ASSRPRNLPNTGELF
TRBV4-3,ASSQDSGTKVLNTEAF
TRBV20-1,SARDHFGASTGELF
TRBV20-1,SARLIGNTEAF
TRBV4-3,ASSQRTEMNTGELF
TRBV6-1,ASSIGVNRYEQY
TRBV7-2,ASSPVGPNYGYT
TRBV6-5,ASSYSGARDTLGTQY
TRBV4-2,ASSQGSPRGDTQY
TRBV10-3,AISEQGATDTQY
TRBV7-8,ASSSQGGYQETQY
TRBV20-1,SASRSGGSYGYT
TRBV20-1,SARFLGSTEAF
TRBV10-3,AISDPGATNEKLF
TRBV7-6,ASSYLPGLNTEAF
TRBV9,ASSVESGNWSPLH
TRBV11-1,ASSFSASSYEQY
TRBV4-1,ASSQERYDGANVLT
TRBV7-2,ASSLVAPVLDTQY
TRBV20-1,SARVAGVPDTQY
TRBV10-3,ATTGQGDNYGYT
TRBV7-9,ASSSTGGYGELF